Below, one T cell receptor (beta chain) is given with its context. Antigen unknown. The CDR3 is made up of 12 amino acids. V dropped 4 bases and J dropped 4 bases, with 7 bases sitting between them. Per the germline V gene, CDR1 is LNHNV and CDR2 is YYDKDF (reference sequence). These data originate in a study of T cell repertoires in cytomegalovirus infection. Turning to the study itself: The authors used CMV epitopes that were HLA-C-restricted (recently identified) and HLA-B-restricted (well studied). Public TCR beta signature analysis indicated the presence of both CMV infection and matching HLA type.

Study-wide findings and caveats: CMV-specific TCR beta clonotypes restricted by HLA-C were the ones dominating the ex vivo response.

TCRdb ran MiXCR on the reads and lists one entry per CDR3 protein. Among about 890,000 distinct CDR3 sequences listed, 30% to 40% were seen once. This TCR was recovered from a human donor in good health (CMV status not recorded). Some clones in this sample may be carry-over from other donors' samples. Sequencing was performed on cultured CD8+ T cells from PBMCs, taken from culture after CMV antigen stimulation. The chain uses TRBV15 and TRBJ2-5, with D tentatively TRBD2 (6 bases). Written as DNA, the CDR3 is TGTGCCACCAGCATGGGAGGAGAGACCCAGTACTTC. Amino acid sequence: CATSMGGETQYF.